Below, 25 T cell receptor beta chains from the same sample are listed, as sequenced in a study of OX40 agonist ivuxolimab in advanced cancers. Libraries were prepared through the immunoSEQ multiplex PCR assay. As stored in TCRdb, this immuneACCESS dataset retains in-frame rearrangements with V and J assigned. A fraction of the clones does not appear; measured against another copy, unresolved V genes explain less than half of the discrepancy, and the remainder lacks a known reason. Within this sample are roughly 99,000 clones, with 85% to 95% of them counted one time only. The ten largest make up about 1.2% of the sample. The specimen comprised CD4+ or CD8+ T cells sorted from blood, sampled in a trial of the OX40 agonist ivuxolimab. The source is an adult with an advanced solid tumor such as melanoma, head and neck, liver or kidney cancer.

The chain has TRBV28 and TRBJ2-7; D call uncertain. The germline V and J ends were trimmed by 6 bases and 0 bases, with 12 bases remaining between them. This CDR3 contains 14 residues. Germline CDR1 and CDR2: MDHEN and SYDVKM. The CDR3 region is CASSRPRSSYEQYF. Here the CDR3 DNA reads TGTGCCAGCAGCCGACCTAGGAGCTCCTACGAGCAGTACTTC.

V is TRBV2 and J is TRBJ2-1, with unresolved D. The germline V and J ends were trimmed by 1 base and 1 base, with 8 bases remaining between them. The CDR3 covers 15 residues. Germline values: CDR1 SNHLY, CDR2 FYNNEI. Written as DNA, the CDR3 is TGTGCCAGCAGTGAAGAGGTCGTTTCCTACAATGAGCAGTTCTTC. Translated, it gives CASSEEVVSYNEQFF. Drawing the rest from reference TRBV2 and TRBJ2-1, the complete variable domain is EPEVTQTPSHQVTQMGQEVILRCVPISNHLYFYWYRQILGQKVEFLVSFYNNEISEKSEIFDDQFSVERPDGSNFTLKIRSTKLEDSAMYFCASSEEVVSYNEQFFGPGTRLTVL.

The chain combines TRBV6-1 with TRBJ1-1; D possibly corresponds to TRBD1 (6 bases). V gave up 7 bases and J gave up 0 bases, with 15 bases separating them. The CDR3 totals 15 residues. Germline V gene sequence: CDR1 MNHNS, CDR2 SASEGT. The CDR3 DNA reads as TGTGCCAGCAACCCCGGCGGGACATTGAACACTGAAGCTTTCTTT. As protein: CASNPGGTLNTEAFF.

The chain combines TRBV15 with TRBJ1-3; D is perhaps TRBD1 (5 bases). CDR1 is LNHNV and CDR2 is YYDKDF in the germline V gene (reference sequence). Between the trimmed V and J ends, which lost 4 bases and 0 bases, there was a span of 10 bases. The CDR3 loop spans 15 amino acids. CDR3 loop: CATSTRVGSGNTIYF. The CDR3 DNA reads TGTGCCACCAGCACCAGGGTGGGCTCTGGAAACACCATATATTTT.

This chain connects TRBV27 to TRBJ2-4; tentatively, D is TRBD2 (5 bases). Per germline, CDR1 MNHEY and CDR2 SMNVEV (reference sequence). Trimming stripped 2 bases from V and 3 bases from J, with 17 bases between. This CDR3 spans 17 amino acids. The CDR3 sequence: CASSLRGSGLVKNIQYF. The CDR3 DNA follows: TGTGCCAGCAGTTTAAGAGGGAGTGGGCTAGTCAAAAACATTCAGTACTTC.

DNA of the CDR3: TGTGCCACCAGCAGAGATCGGACTACTTCCTACGAGCAGTACTTC. This encodes CATSRDRTTSYEQYF. The chain carries TRBV15 and TRBJ2-7; TRBD2 is a possible D gene (6 bases). Germline-derived CDR1 and CDR2 are LNHNV and YYDKDF (reference sequence). The CDR3 contains 15 residues. V was shortened by 0 bases and J by 1 base, with 10 bases between the two germline ends. The full variable domain, completed using reference TRBV15 and TRBJ2-7, is DAMVIQNPRYQVTQFGKPVTLSCSQTLNHNVMYWYQQKSSQAPKLLFHYYDKDFNNEADTPDNFQSRRPNTSFCFLDIRSPGLGDTAMYLCATSRDRTTSYEQYFGPGTRLTVT.

This sequence joins TRBV5-4 and TRBJ1-5; no clear D. The CDR3 is made up of 13 amino acids. The germline CDR1 and CDR2 sequences are SGHNT and YYREEE (reference sequence). Trimming removed 2 bases from V and 0 bases from J, with 3 bases in between. As DNA, the CDR3 is TGTGCCAGCAGCTTAGATAGCAATCAGCCCCAGCATTTT. Encoded protein: CASSLDSNQPQHF.

The gene calls are TRBV19 and TRBJ1-4; D unresolved. The CDR3 spans 13 residues. V was clipped by 6 bases and J by 8 bases, with 13 bases between them. Germline V lookup: CDR1 LNHDA, CDR2 SQIVND (reference sequence). The DNA for the CDR3 is TGTGCCAGTAGCAGACAAGATGGCGAAAAACTGTTTTTT. Translation gives CASSRQDGEKLFF. Complete variable domain (other parts from reference TRBV19 and TRBJ1-4): DGGITQSPKYLFRKEGQNVTLSCEQNLNHDAMYWYRQDPGQGLRLIYYSQIVNDFQKGDIAEGYSVSREKKESFPLTVTSAQKNPTAFYLCASSRQDGEKLFFGSGTQLSVL.

The chain uses TRBV6-1 and TRBJ1-2, with D possibly matching TRBD1 (5 bases). V was pared by 3 bases and J by 0 bases, with 17 bases between. This CDR3 contains 17 residues. Germline values: CDR1 MNHNS, CDR2 SASEGT. The CDR3 loop is CASSDRFAGRSNYGYTF. CDR3 nucleotide sequence: TGTGCCAGCAGTGATCGTTTCGCGGGACGGTCTAACTATGGCTACACCTTC.

The rearrangement joins TRBV14 to TRBJ1-2; D remains unclear. Germline V CDR1 and CDR2: SGHDN, FVKESK. Trimming took off 0 bases at V and 6 bases at J, with 8 bases between the two ends. The CDR3 sequence is 13 residues long. In DNA form, the CDR3 reads TGTGCCAGCAGCCAAGATGGTCAGGATGGCTACACCTTC. Translating gives CASSQDGQDGYTF. Complete variable domain (other parts from reference TRBV14 and TRBJ1-2): EAGVTQFPSHSVIEKGQTVTLRCDPISGHDNLYWYRRVMGKEIKFLLHFVKESKQDESGMPNNRFLAERTGGTYSTLKVQPAELEDSGVYFCASSQDGQDGYTFGSGTRLTVV.

The count of this clone is one. V is TRBV6-5 and J is TRBJ2-7; no definite D call. The CDR3 is 13 amino acids. The V and J ends lost 10 bases and 1 base respectively, with 14 bases between them. Germline CDR1 reads MNHEY; CDR2 reads SVGAGI. CDR3 sequence (DNA): TGTGCCACCCACCCGCCGGAGTCCTACGAGCAGTACTTC. The encoded protein is CATHPPESYEQYF.

V usage is TRBV27 and J usage is TRBJ1-1, with TRBD1 as a possible D gene (6 bases). The CDR3 length is 16 residues. Trimming removed 5 bases at V and 0 bases at J, with 16 bases between. Germline V CDR1 and CDR2: MNHEY, SMNVEV (reference sequence). The DNA for the CDR3 is TGTGCCAGCAGTCCCCAGCGGACAGACGTGAACACTGAAGCTTTCTTT. Its translation is CASSPQRTDVNTEAFF.

Turning to this clone: Other nucleotide sequences in the sample specify the same CDR3. J is TRBJ2-1 and V is TRBV28; TRBD2 matches at 14 bases. The CDR3 runs 15 residues. CDR1 is MDHEN, CDR2 SYDVKM, per germline. Trimming at V came to 8 bases and at J to 6 bases, leaving 6 bases not matched to a gene. The chain's CDR3 is CASGRLAGGVNEQFF. In nucleotides, the CDR3 is TGTGCCAGCGGGAGACTAGCGGGAGGGGTCAATGAGCAGTTCTTC.

This clone was counted once. J is TRBJ2-5 and V is TRBV27; 14 nucleotides align to TRBD2. In germline, CDR1 is MNHEY, CDR2 SMNVEV (reference sequence). Germline trimming cut 5 bases from V and 2 bases from J; bases unmatched to any gene: 10. The CDR3 totals 18 residues. The CDR3, as DNA: TGTGCCAGCAGTCAGGGACTAGCGGGAGCGGGGACACAAGAGACCCAGTACTTC. It is translated as CASSQGLAGAGTQETQYF.

V is TRBV15 and J is TRBJ2-7, with 9 bases that match TRBD1. The ends lost 4 bases at V and 4 bases at J; junction bases unmatched: 11. The CDR3 has 16 residues. Germline CDR1 reads LNHNV; CDR2 reads YYDKDF (reference sequence). DNA of the CDR3: TGTGCCACCAGCATCCCGGGGCAGGACAGGGGATACGAGCAGTACTTC. Translated: CATSIPGQDRGYEQYF.

This clone was recorded once. The chain links TRBV19 to TRBJ2-2; TRBD1 agrees at 10 bases. V was clipped by 6 bases and J by 4 bases; unmatched bases: 5. Germline loops: CDR1 LNHDA, CDR2 SQIVND (reference sequence). CDR3 length equals 15 residues. The CDR3 protein is CASSPGTGVTGELFF. Here the CDR3 DNA reads TGTGCCAGTAGCCCCGGGACAGGGGTCACCGGGGAGCTGTTTTTT.

This chain uses TRBV7-3 with TRBJ2-7; D is undetermined. Per the germline V gene, CDR1 is SGHTA and CDR2 is FQGTGA. There are 13 residues in the CDR3. With 7 bases removed from V and 0 bases from J, the gap between germline ends came to 10 bases. The CDR3 DNA reads as TGTGCCAGCACCCCTTTGAGCTCCTACGAGCAGTACTTC. Translating gives CASTPLSSYEQYF. Complete variable domain (other parts from reference TRBV7-3 and TRBJ2-7): GAGVSQTPSNKVTEKGKYVELRCDPISGHTALYWYRQSLGQGPEFLIYFQGTGAADDSGLPNDRFFAVRPEGSVSTLKIQRTERGDSAVYLCASTPLSSYEQYFGPGTRLTVT.

The chain joins TRBV5-6 to TRBJ2-2, with 10 bases fitting TRBD1. The V and J ends lost 4 bases and 7 bases, in that order; junction bases with no gene match: 7. The CDR3 has 15 amino acids. The germline V gene encodes CDR1 SGHDT and CDR2 YYEEEE. CDR3 in amino acids: CASSPGTGAGGELFF. The CDR3, as DNA: TGTGCCAGCAGCCCCGGGACAGGGGCCGGCGGGGAGCTGTTTTTT. Full variable domain (missing parts from reference TRBV5-6 and TRBJ2-2): DAGVTQSPTHLIKTRGQQVTLRCSPKSGHDTVSWYQQALGQGPQFIFQYYEEEERQRGNFPDRFSGHQFPNYSSELNVNALLLGDSALYLCASSPGTGAGGELFFGEGSRLTVL.

V is TRBV5-6 and J is TRBJ1-5, with D possibly matching TRBD1 (6 bases). The CDR3 runs 15 residues. Germline CDR1 and CDR2: SGHDT and YYEEEE. Between the trimmed V and J ends, which lost 2 bases and 3 bases, there was a span of 12 bases. The CDR3 reads CASSFGTGLNQPQHF. CDR3 DNA sequence: TGTGCCAGCAGCTTTGGTACAGGGCTCAATCAGCCCCAGCATTTT.

The chain joins TRBV28 to TRBJ2-6; no definite D call. V lost 5 bases and J lost 0, with 14 bases in between. The germline gives CDR1 MDHEN, CDR2 SYDVKM. The CDR3 spans 17 residues. The CDR3 nucleotides are TGTGCCAGCAGTACCCAACATGTCACCTCTGGGGCCAACGTCCTGACTTTC. Its protein product is CASSTQHVTSGANVLTF.

This clone is labeled as medium-sized. The chain carries TRBV19 and TRBJ1-2, with TRBD1 identical over 9 bases. Germline values: CDR1 LNHDA, CDR2 SQIVND (reference sequence). This CDR3 is built from 14 residues. V was clipped by 4 bases and J by 1 base; unmatched bases: 1. CDR3 loop: CASSTDRGNYGYTF. In DNA form, the CDR3 reads TGTGCCAGTAGTACGGACAGGGGTAACTATGGCTACACCTTC.

This chain joins TRBV19 and TRBJ2-2; D unresolved. Germline CDR1 reads LNHDA; CDR2 reads SQIVND (reference sequence). Trimming pared 4 bases from V and 4 bases from J, leaving 16 bases between. The CDR3 runs 16 residues. The CDR3 loop reads CASSSSRLRTTGELFF. The CDR3 nucleotides are TGTGCCAGTAGTAGTTCAAGGCTTCGAACCACCGGGGAGCTGTTTTTT.

The rearrangement joins TRBV27 to TRBJ2-6; unclear D gene. The CDR3 sequence is 13 residues long. V was pared by 3 bases and J by 13 bases, with 13 bases between. Looked up from germline, CDR1 is MNHEY and CDR2 is SMNVEV (reference sequence). The CDR3 coding sequence is TGTGCCAGCAGTTTCGTACAGCCCTGGGTCCTGACTTTC. Residues: CASSFVQPWVLTF.

The chain combines TRBV7-2 with TRBJ1-1; a possible D gene is TRBD1 (6 bases). Trimming cost V 5 bases and J 2 bases, with 12 bases left between them. Germline assignment: CDR1 SGHTA and CDR2 FQGNSA. The CDR3 is 14 residues long. The CDR3 sequence: CASSAGVHNTEAFF. Here the CDR3 DNA reads TGTGCCAGCAGCGCAGGGGTCCACAACACTGAAGCTTTCTTT.

The chain uses TRBV5-4 and TRBJ2-7, with 13 bases fitting TRBD2. This CDR3 spans 15 amino acids. With 4 bases clipped from V and 5 bases from J, the junction kept 6 bases outside the gene matches. The germline V gene encodes CDR1 SGHNT and CDR2 YYREEE (reference sequence). CDR3 region: CASSRRTSGSHEQYF. DNA for the CDR3: TGTGCCAGCAGCCGGAGGACTAGCGGGAGCCACGAGCAGTACTTC. Together with reference TRBV5-4 and TRBJ2-7, the CDR3 gives the full variable domain: ETGVTQSPTHLIKTRGQQVTLRCSSQSGHNTVSWYQQALGQGPQFIFQYYREEENGRGNFPPRFSGLQFPNYSSELNVNALELDDSALYLCASSRRTSGSHEQYFGPGTRLTVT.